This T cell receptor beta chain was captured by sequencing in a study of sequential checkpoint blockade in melanoma. Background on the study: Arm A got nivolumab then ipilimumab; arm B the reverse, 1:1. Maintenance nivolumab came after either treatment sequence.

Trimming cost V 4 bases and J 5 bases; bases outside gene matches: 11. The CDR3 loop spans 16 amino acids. The germline V gene has CDR1 SGDLS and CDR2 YYNGEE. The assay was immunoSEQ multiplex PCR, and TCRdb's table has in-frame clones only and misses some. The sample has about 15,000 clones; 60% to 75% are singletons. The sample's treatment: randomized to nivolumab then ipilimumab (arm A) or the reverse (arm B). Patients had received no earlier DNA-damaging chemotherapy. Live CD3+CD8+ CD19− CD56− cells were sorted from PBMCs. This receptor was taken from a human donor with melanoma. The sample consisted of CD8+ T cells sorted from blood (inferred from file names), taken from a patient given nivolumab and ipilimumab in sequence. V is TRBV9 and J is TRBJ2-1; 8 bases are shared with TRBD2. As DNA, the CDR3 is TGTGCCAGCAGCCCCGATCGACTAGCGAGCCACAATGAGCAGTTCTTC. It specifies CASSPDRLASHNEQFF.